Listed here is a single TCR beta chain. Its target is not known. In TCRdb, the 5' RACE reads were re-called with MiXCR into one record per CDR3 protein. The sample consists of roughly 380,000 distinct CDR3 sequences, approximately 30% of them appearing once. The sample comes from a study of identical twins' blood T cells. Study-level results: Twins reportedly had markedly more similar V usage than unrelated donors, even among out-of-frame TCRbeta clonotypes.

This CDR3 region has 12 residues. CDR1 is SEHNR and CDR2 is FQNEAQ in the germline V gene (reference sequence). Trimming stripped 2 bases from V and 8 bases from J, with 9 bases between. The rearrangement uses TRBV7-9 and TRBJ1-2, with D uncertain. The receptor comes from a woman aged 18 to 49 in good health. The specimen was PBMCs. CDR3 protein: CASSLHPGGYTF. The CDR3 region has the DNA TGTGCCAGCAGCTTACATCCTGGCGGCTACACCTTC.